The text below deals with one T cell receptor (beta chain). Antigen unknown. This sample is drawn from a study of T cells after yellow fever vaccination. Study observations and caveats: Weaker, the secondary response had a peak occurring faster, on day 5 versus 15. The booster saw the reappearance of most primary-vaccination clones (about 95% CD4, 88% CD8).

Germline CDR1 SGHTA, CDR2 FQGNSA. CDR3 length: 15 residues. With V trimmed by 5 bases and J by 8 bases, 9 bases remained unmatched. Via MiXCR, TCRdb re-called the 5' RACE reads, giving one row per CDR3 protein. The sample records about 300,000 distinct CDR3 sequences, about 6.6% being singletons. Sequenced here: PBMCs, sampled approximately 40 days after the first yellow fever vaccination. J is TRBJ1-6 and V is TRBV7-2; 7 positions agree with TRBD1. The source of this sequence is a young man who received the YFV17D yellow fever vaccine. CDR3 nucleotides: TGTGCCAGCAGCCTCAGGGGGGATCGCTATTCACCCCTCCACTTT. Translated, it gives CASSLRGDRYSPLHF. The full variable domain, with the rest looked up from reference TRBV7-2 and TRBJ1-6, is GAGVSQSPSNKVTEKGKDVELRCDPISGHTALYWYRQSLGQGLEFLIYFQGNSAPDKSGLPSDRFSAERTGGSVSTLTIQRTQQEDSAVYLCASSLRGDRYSPLHFGNGTRLTVT.